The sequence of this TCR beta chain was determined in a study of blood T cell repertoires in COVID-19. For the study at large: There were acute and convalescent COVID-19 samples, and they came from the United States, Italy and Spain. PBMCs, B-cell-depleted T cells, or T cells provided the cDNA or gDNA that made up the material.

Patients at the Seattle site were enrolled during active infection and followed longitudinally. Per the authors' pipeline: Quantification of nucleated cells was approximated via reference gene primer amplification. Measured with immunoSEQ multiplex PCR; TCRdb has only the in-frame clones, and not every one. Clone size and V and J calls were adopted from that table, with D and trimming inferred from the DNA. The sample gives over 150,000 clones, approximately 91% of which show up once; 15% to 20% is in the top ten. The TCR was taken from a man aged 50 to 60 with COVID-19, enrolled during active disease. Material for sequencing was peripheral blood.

As DNA, the CDR3 is TGTGCCAGCACGGACAGACTCTATGGCTACACCTTC. It specifies CASTDRLYGYTF. This chain connects TRBV19 to TRBJ1-2, with D possibly TRBD1 on 6 matching bases. The V gene's germline CDR1 is LNHDA and CDR2 SQIVND (reference sequence). V was clipped by 9 bases and J by 4 bases, with 12 bases between them. This CDR3 comprises 12 residues.